This T cell receptor (beta chain) was found in a study of PD-1 blockade in classical Hodgkin lymphoma. Findings and limits, study-wide: CD8+ TCR diversity did not rise significantly by C4D1, unlike CD4+. Reports indicated that newly diagnosed patients had lower baseline TCR diversity than healthy donors did. Complete responders' diversity at baseline resembled that of newly diagnosed patients.

Details on this clone: The antigen remains undetermined.

The patients all showed relapse after autologous stem cell transplantation, while their brentuximab vedotin exposure varied. Under best response, outcomes were complete response, partial response or progressive disease. Profiled with immunoSEQ multiplex PCR; TCRdb holds only in-frame clones, not every one. The sample has about 98,000 clones, around nine tenths seen once. Germline-derived CDR1 and CDR2 are SGDLS and YYNGEE. J was trimmed by 0 bases and V by 0 bases; bases with no gene match: 3. The CDR3 is made up of 15 amino acids. This specimen was peripheral blood mononuclear cells (PBMCs), taken at baseline. This TCR was recovered from a human donor with classical Hodgkin lymphoma. V gene TRBV9 combines with J gene TRBJ2-7; 7 bases line up with TRBD2. CDR3 coding DNA: TGTGCCAGCAGCGTAGGGCGGGGGATCTCCTACGAGCAGTACTTC. It translates to CASSVGRGISYEQYF.